The clone carrying this TCR beta chain was detected a few times. One junction end disagrees with the germline gene, perhaps due to a read error. The CDR3 is made up of 14 amino acids. Per the germline V gene, CDR1 is SNHLY and CDR2 is FYNNEI. These data originate in a study of T cells in Graves' hyperthyroidism and ophthalmopathy. Study overall: Before treatment of any kind, peripheral blood was taken at initial diagnosis.

Amplified regions were TCR beta CDR3 sequences from RNA transcripts. When the TCR CDR3 underwent first-round RT-PCR, the HTBI primer set was used. In TCRdb, the multiplex PCR reads were re-called with MiXCR into one record per CDR3 protein. The profile shows about 500,000 distinct CDR3 sequences, approximately 14% of them singletons. Sequences were obtained from blood. This TCR was recovered from a woman younger than 35 with Graves' hyperthyroidism. This chain connects TRBV2 to TRBJ1-1; D is perhaps TRBD1 (5 bases). Here the CDR3 reads CASSGRGPNTGAFF. The CDR3 nucleotides read TGTGCCAGCAGCGGGAGGGGCCCTAACACTGGAGCTTTCTTT.